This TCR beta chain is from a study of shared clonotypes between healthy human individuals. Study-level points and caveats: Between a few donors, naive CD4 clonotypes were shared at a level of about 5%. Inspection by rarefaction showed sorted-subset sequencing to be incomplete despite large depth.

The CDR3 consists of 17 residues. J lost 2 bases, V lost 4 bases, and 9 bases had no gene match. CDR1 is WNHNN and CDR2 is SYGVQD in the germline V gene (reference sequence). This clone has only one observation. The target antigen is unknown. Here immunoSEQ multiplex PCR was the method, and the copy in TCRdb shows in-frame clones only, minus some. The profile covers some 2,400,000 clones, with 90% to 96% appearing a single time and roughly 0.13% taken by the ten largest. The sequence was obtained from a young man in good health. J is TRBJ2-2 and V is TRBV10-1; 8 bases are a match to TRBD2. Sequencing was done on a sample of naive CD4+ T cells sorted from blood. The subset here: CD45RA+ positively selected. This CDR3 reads CASSVSLTSDNTGELFF. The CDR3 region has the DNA TGCGCCAGCAGTGTTTCCTTGACTAGCGACAACACCGGGGAGCTGTTTTTT.